The rows below give T cell receptor beta chains drawn from one sample of a study of T cells after yellow fever vaccination. MiXCR, run by TCRdb on the 5' RACE reads, gives a single entry per CDR3 protein. The sample lists some 97,000 distinct CDR3 sequences; around 5.8% were seen once. The sample in question was CD8+ T cells sorted from PBMCs, obtained 10 days after the yellow fever booster vaccination. All receptors derive from a man aged 18 to 29 who received the YFV17D yellow fever vaccine. CDR3s include the opening cysteine and the closing phenylalanine or tryptophan. A D gene is named only where the DNA matches it firmly. Where a row states a size, it is once, few, many or the class of an expanded clone; other rows omit it.

clone size | J gene | D gene | V gene | CDR3 DNA | CDR3 protein
few | TRBJ2-2 | NA | TRBV29-1 | TGCAGCGTTATTGCGCAAACCGGGGAGCTGTTTTTT | CSVIAQTGELFF
many | TRBJ2-5 | TRBD1 | TRBV4-2 | TGTGCCAGCAGCCCCACGCCCGGGACAGACCAAGAGACCCAGTACTTC | CASSPTPGTDQETQYF
NA | TRBJ1-2 | NA | TRBV4-1 | TGCGCCAGCAGCCAGGCAGCCCACTATGGCTACACCTTC | CASSQAAHYGYTF
few | TRBJ1-6 | NA | TRBV6-5 | TGTGCCAGCAGTTACGAACAGGGTTTCAATTCACCCCTCCACTTT | CASSYEQGFNSPLHF
few | TRBJ1-3 | NA | TRBV7-9 | TGTGCCAGCAGCTTAGTAGGGTACGGAAACACCATATATTTT | CASSLVGYGNTIYF
NA | TRBJ1-5 | NA | TRBV9 | TGTGCCAGCAGCGTAGACGGTCAGGGTCAGCCCCAGCATTTT | CASSVDGQGQPQHF
many | TRBJ2-1 | TRBD2 | TRBV20-1 | TGCAGTGCTAGCCCGCGACTAGCTGTTTCCTACAATGAGCAGTTCTTC | CSASPRLAVSYNEQFF
NA | TRBJ1-2 | NA | TRBV4-3 | TGCGCCAGCAGCCAAGAAGTAGGGTTTGATAACTATGGCTACACCTTC | CASSQEVGFDNYGYTF
few | TRBJ1-1 | NA | TRBV19 | TGTGCCAGCAACTCCGGTACTGAAGCTTTCTTT | CASNSGTEAFF
few | TRBJ2-7 | NA | TRBV9 | TGTGCCAGCAGCGTAGGCAGCCTAAGCTCCTACGAGCAGTACTTC | CASSVGSLSSYEQYF
NA | TRBJ2-5 | NA | TRBV9 | TGTGCCAGCAGCGTAGATGGTGATCAAGAGACCCAGTACTTC | CASSVDGDQETQYF
NA | TRBJ2-1 | TRBD2 | TRBV7-2 | TGTGCCAGCAGCTCGGGCGGGGGTAGCGGGGGCTACAATGAGCAGTTCTTC | CASSSGGGSGGYNEQFF
NA | TRBJ2-1 | NA | TRBV2 | TGTGCCAGCCCGGGCGGCGCCGTCCGAGAGCAGTTCTTC | CASPGGAVREQFF
NA | TRBJ1-5 | NA | TRBV4-1 | TGCGCCAGCAGCCATGAAAAGTGGCCTACAGGGCTTAATAGCAATCAGCCCCAGCATTTT | CASSHEKWPTGLNSNQPQHF
few | TRBJ1-2 | NA | TRBV9 | TGTGCCAGCAGCGACGGGATGGGGGACGACTATGGCTACACCTTC | CASSDGMGDDYGYTF
NA | TRBJ1-2 | NA | TRBV7-6 | TGTGCCAGCAGCCTCGCCAGTTCTAATGGGTACACCTTC | CASSLASSNGYTF
NA | TRBJ1-1 | NA | TRBV7-2 | TGTGCCAGCAGCTTAGGTCCGGGGGGAGGGTCTGAAGCTTTCTTT | CASSLGPGGGSEAFF
NA | TRBJ2-1 | TRBD1 | TRBV19 | TGTGCCAGCGGACAGGGCAGGGTTGGGGAGCAGTTCTTC | CASGQGRVGEQFF
few | TRBJ2-5 | NA | TRBV13 | TGTGCCAGCAGCACCCAGAGGGTAGAGACCCAGTACTTC | CASSTQRVETQYF
NA | TRBJ2-1 | TRBD1 | TRBV5-4 | TGTGCCAGCGCCGGACAGGGGAACGAGCAGTTCTTC | CASAGQGNEQFF
NA | TRBJ1-6 | NA | TRBV5-5 | TGTGCCAGCAGCTTCAGCAGCTCCTATAATTCACCCCTCCACTTT | CASSFSSSYNSPLHF
NA | TRBJ2-2 | TRBD1 | TRBV2 | TGTGCCAGCACCGGGGACAGGGGCGGAACCGGGGAGCTGTTTTTT | CASTGDRGGTGELFF
NA | TRBJ2-7 | TRBD2 | TRBV2 | TGTGCCAGCAGTGCCCTAGCGGGGGACTCCTACGAGCAGTACTTC | CASSALAGDSYEQYF
many | TRBJ2-7 | NA | TRBV7-8 | TGTGCCAGCAGCTCAAGAGTTTTGGTTGTCGACGAGCAGTACTTC | CASSSRVLVVDEQYF
few | TRBJ2-1 | NA | TRBV5-1 | TGCGCCAGCAGCCAGAAAGACAATGAGCAGTTCTTC | CASSQKDNEQFF
many | TRBJ2-2 | NA | TRBV5-1 | TGCGCCAGCAGCTTGGAGGAGCAGGCCGACCCAGCCAACACCGGGGAGCTGTTTTTT | CASSLEEQADPANTGELFF
NA | TRBJ1-5 | NA | TRBV7-9 | TGTGCCAGCAGCCGGCACCGGGAGCCCCAGCATTTT | CASSRHREPQHF
few | TRBJ2-7 | NA | TRBV9 | TGTGCCAGCAGCCCCCGGCTTGAGGGGAGGTACGAGCAGTACTTC | CASSPRLEGRYEQYF
many | TRBJ1-1 | NA | TRBV5-6 | TGTGCCAGCAGCCTGGGGGGACCTGAAGCTTTCTTT | CASSLGGPEAFF
NA | TRBJ2-7 | NA | TRBV19 | TGTGCCAGTAGTTGGGGGACTCGGTACGAGCAGTACTTC | CASSWGTRYEQYF
many | TRBJ2-7 | NA | TRBV7-6 | TGTGCCAGCAGCCTAGGGGACCGGGCCCGCGAGCAGTACTTC | CASSLGDRAREQYF
NA | TRBJ2-5 | NA | TRBV5-1 | TGCGCCAGCAGCCTAGTTCCCCAAGAGACCCAGTACTTC | CASSLVPQETQYF
many | TRBJ2-5 | TRBD2 | TRBV4-2 | TGTGCCAGCAGCCATCGACTAGCGGGGGGGCAGGAGACCCAGTACTTC | CASSHRLAGGQETQYF
few | TRBJ2-5 | NA | TRBV6-5 | TGTGCCAGCAGTTACTCGGCGCTGGCGGGGCATGCCACCCAGTACTTC | CASSYSALAGHATQYF
NA | TRBJ1-5 | NA | TRBV3-1 | TGTGCCAGCAGCCAAGAAGGGCCGGGCAATCAGCCCCAGCATTTT | CASSQEGPGNQPQHF
many | TRBJ2-1 | NA | TRBV4-3 | TGCGCCAGCAGCCCAGGGACTGCCACCTACAATGAGCAGTTCTTC | CASSPGTATYNEQFF
few | TRBJ2-5 | TRBD1 | TRBV7-2 | TGTGCCGCAGGGGAATGGGACAGGCAAGAGACCCAGTACTTC | CAAGEWDRQETQYF
NA | TRBJ2-3 | NA | TRBV4-1 | TGCGCCAGCAGCCAAGTGCGGGGCCGCACAGATACGCAGTATTTT | CASSQVRGRTDTQYF
few | TRBJ1-1 | TRBD1 | TRBV7-2 | TGTGCCAGCACCAAGAGCACAGGGGGGGGCACTGAAGCTTTCTTT | CASTKSTGGGTEAFF
few | TRBJ1-1 | NA | TRBV15 | TGTGCCACCAGCAGAGAACCGGACAGAGACACTGAAGCTTTCTTT | CATSREPDRDTEAFF